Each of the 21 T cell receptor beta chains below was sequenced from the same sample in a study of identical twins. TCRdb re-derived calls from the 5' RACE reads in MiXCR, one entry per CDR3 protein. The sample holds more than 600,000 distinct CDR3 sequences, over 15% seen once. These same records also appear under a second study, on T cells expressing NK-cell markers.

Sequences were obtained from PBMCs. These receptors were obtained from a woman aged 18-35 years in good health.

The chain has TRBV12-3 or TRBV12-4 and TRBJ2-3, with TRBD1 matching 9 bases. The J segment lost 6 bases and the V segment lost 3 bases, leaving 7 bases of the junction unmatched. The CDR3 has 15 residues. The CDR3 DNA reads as TGTGCCAGCAGTTTGAAGACAGGGGGTGGGGATACGCAGTATTTT. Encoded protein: CASSLKTGGGDTQYF.

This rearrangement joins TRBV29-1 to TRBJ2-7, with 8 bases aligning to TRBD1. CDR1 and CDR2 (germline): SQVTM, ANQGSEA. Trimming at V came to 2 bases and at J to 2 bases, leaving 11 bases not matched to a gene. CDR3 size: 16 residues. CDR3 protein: CSVERPGTGGTYEQYF. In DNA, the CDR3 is TGCAGCGTTGAACGCCCGGGGACAGGCGGTACCTACGAGCAGTACTTC.

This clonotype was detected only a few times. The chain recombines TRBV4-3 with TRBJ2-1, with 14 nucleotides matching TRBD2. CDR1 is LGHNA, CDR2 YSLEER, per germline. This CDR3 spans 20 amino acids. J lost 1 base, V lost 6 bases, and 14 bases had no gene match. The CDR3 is CASSLSPGLAGVSSYNEQFF. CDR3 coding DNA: TGCGCCAGCAGTTTGTCCCCGGGACTAGCGGGAGTATCGTCCTACAATGAGCAGTTCTTC.

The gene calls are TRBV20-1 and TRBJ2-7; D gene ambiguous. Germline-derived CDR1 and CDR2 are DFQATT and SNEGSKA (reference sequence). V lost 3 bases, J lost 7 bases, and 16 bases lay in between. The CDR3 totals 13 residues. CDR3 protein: CSASKEQLLEQYF. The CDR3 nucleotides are TGCAGTGCTAGCAAGGAACAATTACTAGAGCAGTACTTC.

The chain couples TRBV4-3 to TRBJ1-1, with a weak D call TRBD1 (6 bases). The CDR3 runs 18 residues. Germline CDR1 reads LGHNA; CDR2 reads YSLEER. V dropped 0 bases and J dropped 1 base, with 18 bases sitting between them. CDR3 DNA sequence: TGCGCCAGCAGCCAAGATAGAAGGGCAGGGGCCCCGAACACTGAAGCTTTCTTT. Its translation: CASSQDRRAGAPNTEAFF.

CDR3 sequence (DNA): TGCGCCAGCAGCCACACAAGGATAGTGGCTGGGGCCAACGTCCTGACTTTC. It is translated as CASSHTRIVAGANVLTF. The chain employs TRBV4-3 and TRBJ2-6; no clear D. Germline V gives CDR1 LGHNA, CDR2 YSLEER. The V and J ends lost 3 bases and 2 bases respectively, with 14 bases between them. The CDR3 has 17 residues.

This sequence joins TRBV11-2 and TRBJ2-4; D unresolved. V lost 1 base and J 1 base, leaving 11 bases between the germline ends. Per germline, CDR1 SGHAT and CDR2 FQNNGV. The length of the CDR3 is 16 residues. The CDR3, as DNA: TGTGCCAGCAGCTTAGGGGTGGAGACGGCCAAAAACATTCAGTACTTC. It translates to CASSLGVETAKNIQYF. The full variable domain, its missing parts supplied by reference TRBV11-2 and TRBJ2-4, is EAGVAQSPRYKIIEKRQSVAFWCNPISGHATLYWYQQILGQGPKLLIQFQNNGVVDDSQLPKDRFSAERLKGVDSTLKIQPAKLEDSAVYLCASSLGVETAKNIQYFGAGTRLSVL.

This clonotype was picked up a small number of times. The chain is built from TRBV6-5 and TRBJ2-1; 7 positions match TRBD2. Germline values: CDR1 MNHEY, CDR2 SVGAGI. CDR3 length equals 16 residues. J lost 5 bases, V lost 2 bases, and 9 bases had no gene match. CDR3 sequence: CASSYDPGLQHNEQFF. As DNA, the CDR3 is TGTGCCAGCAGTTACGACCCGGGACTACAACACAATGAGCAGTTCTTC.

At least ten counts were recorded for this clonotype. The CDR3 reads CASSLEGNEQFF. The CDR3 DNA reads TGCGCCAGCAGCTTGGAAGGCAATGAGCAGTTCTTC. This chain connects TRBV5-1 to TRBJ2-1; D ambiguous. The V gene lost 0 bases and the J gene lost 6 bases, with 4 bases spanning the gap. This CDR3 has 12 residues. CDR1 SGHRS and CDR2 YFSETQ come from the germline V gene.

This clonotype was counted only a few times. This CDR3 is CASSQGQGPAFF. The CDR3 DNA sequence: TGTGCCAGCAGCCAGGGACAGGGGCCTGCTTTCTTT. This rearrangement joins TRBV3-1 to TRBJ1-1; 10 bases agree with TRBD1. Unmatched junction bases numbered 3, after V lost 3 bases and J lost 11 bases. Germline V gene sequence: CDR1 LGHDT, CDR2 YNNKEL (reference sequence). The CDR3 length is 12 residues.

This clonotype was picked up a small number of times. The CDR3 nucleotides are TGCAGCGTTGAAGATCCCTTCCAAGAGACCCAGTACTTC. It is translated as CSVEDPFQETQYF. The chain has TRBV29-1 and TRBJ2-5; D not certain. Trimming pared 0 bases from V and 1 base from J, leaving 6 bases between. This CDR3 region has 13 residues. The germline V gene has CDR1 SQVTM and CDR2 ANQGSEA.

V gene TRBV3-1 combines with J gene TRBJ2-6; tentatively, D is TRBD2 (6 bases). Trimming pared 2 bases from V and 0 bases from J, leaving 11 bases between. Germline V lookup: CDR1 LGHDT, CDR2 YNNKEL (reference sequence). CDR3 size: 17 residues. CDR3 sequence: CASSQSGSLSGANVLTF. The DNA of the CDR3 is TGTGCCAGCAGCCAAAGCGGGTCCCTCTCTGGGGCCAACGTCCTGACTTTC.

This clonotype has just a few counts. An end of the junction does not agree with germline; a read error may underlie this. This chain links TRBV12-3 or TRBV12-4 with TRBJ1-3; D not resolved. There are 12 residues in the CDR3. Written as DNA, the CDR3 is TGTGCCAGCAGTACTCCCCGGCAGGCCGGGGATTTT. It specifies CASSTPRQAGDF.

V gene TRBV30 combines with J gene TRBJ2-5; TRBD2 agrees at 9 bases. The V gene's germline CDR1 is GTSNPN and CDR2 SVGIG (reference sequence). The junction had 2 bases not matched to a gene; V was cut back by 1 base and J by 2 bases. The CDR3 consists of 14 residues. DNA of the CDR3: TGTGCCTGGAGTGGACTAGCGGCACAAGAGACCCAGTACTTC. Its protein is CAWSGLAAQETQYF. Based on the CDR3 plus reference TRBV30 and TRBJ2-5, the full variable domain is SQTIHQWPATLVQPVGSPLSLECTVEGTSNPNLYWYRQAAGRGLQLLFYSVGIGQISSEVPQNLSASRPQDRQFILSSKKLLLSDSGFYLCAWSGLAAQETQYFGPGTRLLVL.

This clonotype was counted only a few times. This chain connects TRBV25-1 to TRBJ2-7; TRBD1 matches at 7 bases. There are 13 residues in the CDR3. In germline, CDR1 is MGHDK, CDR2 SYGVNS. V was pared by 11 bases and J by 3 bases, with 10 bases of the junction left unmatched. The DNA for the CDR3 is TGTGCCTCCTCTTGGGGACAGATCTACGAGCAGTACTTC. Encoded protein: CASSWGQIYEQYF.

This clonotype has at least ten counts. CDR3 nucleotides: TGTGCCAGCAGTTTTTCGTTAGGGACAGAGGTAGAGACCCAGTACTTC. The encoded protein is CASSFSLGTEVETQYF. V and J are TRBV12-3 or TRBV12-4 and TRBJ2-5; TRBD1 matches 7 bases. This CDR3 has 16 amino acids. With 3 bases clipped from V and 4 bases from J, the junction kept 11 bases outside the gene matches.

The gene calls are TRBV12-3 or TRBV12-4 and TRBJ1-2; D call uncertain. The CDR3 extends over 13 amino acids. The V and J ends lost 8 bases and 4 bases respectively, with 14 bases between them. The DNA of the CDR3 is TGTGCCAGCTCCTACCGCTCCTCCTATGGCTACACCTTC. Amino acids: CASSYRSSYGYTF.

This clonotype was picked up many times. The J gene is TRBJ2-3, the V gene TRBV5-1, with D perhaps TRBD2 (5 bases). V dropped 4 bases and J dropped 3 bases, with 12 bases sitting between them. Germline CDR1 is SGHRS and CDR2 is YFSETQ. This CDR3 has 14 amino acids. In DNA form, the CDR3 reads TGCGCCAGCAGCCTGGGGAGCCCGACAGATACGCAGTATTTT. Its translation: CASSLGSPTDTQYF.

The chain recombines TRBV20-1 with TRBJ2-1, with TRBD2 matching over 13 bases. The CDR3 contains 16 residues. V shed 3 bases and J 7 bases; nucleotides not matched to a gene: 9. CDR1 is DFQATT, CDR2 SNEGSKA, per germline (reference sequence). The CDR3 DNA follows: TGCAGTGCTAGCACTAGCGGGAGGGCCAGGTTGAATGAGCAGTTCTTC. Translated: CSASTSGRARLNEQFF.

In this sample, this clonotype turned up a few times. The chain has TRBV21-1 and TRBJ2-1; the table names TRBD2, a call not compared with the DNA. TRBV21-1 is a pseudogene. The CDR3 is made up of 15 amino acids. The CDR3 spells CASSKRAGDGHEQFF. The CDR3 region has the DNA TGTGCCAGCAGCAAGCGAGCGGGGGACGGGCATGAGCAGTTCTTC.

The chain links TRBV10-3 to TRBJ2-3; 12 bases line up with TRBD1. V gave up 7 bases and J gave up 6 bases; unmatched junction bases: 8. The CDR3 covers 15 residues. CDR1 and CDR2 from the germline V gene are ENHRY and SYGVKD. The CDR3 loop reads CAINDGTGGRDTQYF. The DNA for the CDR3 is TGTGCCATCAATGACGGGACAGGGGGCCGGGATACGCAGTATTTT.